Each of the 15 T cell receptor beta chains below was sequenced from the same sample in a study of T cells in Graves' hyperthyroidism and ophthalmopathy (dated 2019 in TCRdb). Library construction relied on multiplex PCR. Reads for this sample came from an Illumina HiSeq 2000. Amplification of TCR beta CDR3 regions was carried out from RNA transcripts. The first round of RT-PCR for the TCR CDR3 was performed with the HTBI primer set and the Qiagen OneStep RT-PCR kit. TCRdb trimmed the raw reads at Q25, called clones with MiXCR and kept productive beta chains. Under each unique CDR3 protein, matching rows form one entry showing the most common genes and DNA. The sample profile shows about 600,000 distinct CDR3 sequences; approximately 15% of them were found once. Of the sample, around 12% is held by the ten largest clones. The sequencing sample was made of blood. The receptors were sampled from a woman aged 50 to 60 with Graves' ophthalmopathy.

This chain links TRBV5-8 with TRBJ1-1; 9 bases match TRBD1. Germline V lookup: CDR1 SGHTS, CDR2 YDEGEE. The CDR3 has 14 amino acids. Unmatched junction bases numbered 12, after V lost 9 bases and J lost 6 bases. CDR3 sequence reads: CATIPRDRVAEAFF. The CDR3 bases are TGTGCCACCATCCCCCGGGACAGGGTGGCTGAAGCTTTCTTT.

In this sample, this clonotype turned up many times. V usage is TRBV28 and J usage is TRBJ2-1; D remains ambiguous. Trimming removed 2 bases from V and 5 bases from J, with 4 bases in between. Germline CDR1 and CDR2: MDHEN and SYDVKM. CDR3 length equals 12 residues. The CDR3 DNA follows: TGTGCCAGCAGTTTACCCGACAATGAGCAGTTCTTC. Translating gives CASSLPDNEQFF.

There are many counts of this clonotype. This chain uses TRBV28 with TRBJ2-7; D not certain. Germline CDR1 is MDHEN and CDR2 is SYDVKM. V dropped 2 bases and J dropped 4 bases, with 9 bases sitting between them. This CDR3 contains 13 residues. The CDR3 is CASSLIQTYEQYF. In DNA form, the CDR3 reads TGTGCCAGCAGTTTAATTCAGACTTACGAGCAGTACTTC.

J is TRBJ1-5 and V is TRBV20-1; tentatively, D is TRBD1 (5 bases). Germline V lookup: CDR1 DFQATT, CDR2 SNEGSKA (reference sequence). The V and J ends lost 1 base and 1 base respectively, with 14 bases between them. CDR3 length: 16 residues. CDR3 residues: CSARVIGGLSNQPQHF. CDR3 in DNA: TGCAGTGCTAGAGTGATTGGGGGTTTGAGCAATCAGCCCCAGCATTTT.

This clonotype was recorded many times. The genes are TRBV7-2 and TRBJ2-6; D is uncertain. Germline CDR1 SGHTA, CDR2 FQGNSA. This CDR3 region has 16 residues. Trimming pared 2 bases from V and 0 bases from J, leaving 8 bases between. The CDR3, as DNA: TGTGCCAGCAGCTTATTCCCCGGCTCTGGGGCCAACGTCCTGACTTTC. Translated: CASSLFPGSGANVLTF.

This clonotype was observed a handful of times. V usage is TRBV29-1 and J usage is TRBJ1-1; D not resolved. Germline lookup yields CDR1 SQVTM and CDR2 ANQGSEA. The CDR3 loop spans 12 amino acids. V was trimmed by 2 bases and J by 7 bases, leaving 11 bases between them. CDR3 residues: CSVETFQFEAFF. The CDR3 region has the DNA TGCAGCGTTGAAACGTTTCAATTTGAAGCTTTCTTT. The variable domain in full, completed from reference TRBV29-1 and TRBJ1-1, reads SAVISQKPSRDICQRGTSLTIQCQVDSQVTMMFWYRQQPGQSLTLIATANQGSEATYESGFVIDKFPISRPNLTFSTLTVSNMSPEDSSIYLCSVETFQFEAFFGQGTRLTVV.

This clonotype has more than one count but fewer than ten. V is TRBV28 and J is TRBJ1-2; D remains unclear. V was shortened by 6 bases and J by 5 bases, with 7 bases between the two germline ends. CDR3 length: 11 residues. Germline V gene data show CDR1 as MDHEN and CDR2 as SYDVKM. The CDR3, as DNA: TGTGCCAGCAGCCGGGGTTATGGCTACACCTTC. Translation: CASSRGYGYTF.

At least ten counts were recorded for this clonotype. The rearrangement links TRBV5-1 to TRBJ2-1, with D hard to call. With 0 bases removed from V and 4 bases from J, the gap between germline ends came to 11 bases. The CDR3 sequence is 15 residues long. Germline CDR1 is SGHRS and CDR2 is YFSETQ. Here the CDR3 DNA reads TGCGCCAGCAGCTTGGAGGGCCAGATGTACAATGAGCAGTTCTTC. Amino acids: CASSLEGQMYNEQFF.

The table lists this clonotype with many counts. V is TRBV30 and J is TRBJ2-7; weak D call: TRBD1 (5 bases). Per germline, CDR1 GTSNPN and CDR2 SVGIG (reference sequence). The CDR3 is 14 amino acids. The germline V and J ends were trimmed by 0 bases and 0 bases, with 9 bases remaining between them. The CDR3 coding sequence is TGTGCCTGGAGTGTACAGGCTAGCTCCTACGAGCAGTACTTC. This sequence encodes CAWSVQASSYEQYF.

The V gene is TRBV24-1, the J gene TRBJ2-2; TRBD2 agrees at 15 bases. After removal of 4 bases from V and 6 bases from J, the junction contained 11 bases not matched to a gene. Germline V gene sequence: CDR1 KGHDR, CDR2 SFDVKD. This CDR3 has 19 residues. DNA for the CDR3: TGTGCCACCAGTGACCATTCGGGACTAGCGGGAGGATTCGCCGGGGAGCTGTTTTTT. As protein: CATSDHSGLAGGFAGELFF.

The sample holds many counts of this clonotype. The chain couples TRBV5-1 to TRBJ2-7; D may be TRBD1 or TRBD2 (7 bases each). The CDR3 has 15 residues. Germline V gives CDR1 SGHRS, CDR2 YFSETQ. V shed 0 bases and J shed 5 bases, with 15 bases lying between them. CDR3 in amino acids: CASSLEPRGGNEQYF. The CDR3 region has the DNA TGCGCCAGCAGCTTGGAACCCAGGGGGGGTAACGAGCAGTACTTC.

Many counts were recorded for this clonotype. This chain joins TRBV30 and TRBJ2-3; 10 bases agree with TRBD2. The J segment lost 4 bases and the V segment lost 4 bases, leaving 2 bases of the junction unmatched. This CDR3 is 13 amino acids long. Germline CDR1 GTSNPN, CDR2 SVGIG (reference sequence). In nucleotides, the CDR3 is TGTGCCTGGACTAGCGGGAGCGCAGATACGCAGTATTTT. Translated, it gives CAWTSGSADTQYF. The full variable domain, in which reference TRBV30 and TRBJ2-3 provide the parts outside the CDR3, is SQTIHQWPATLVQPVGSPLSLECTVEGTSNPNLYWYRQAAGRGLQLLFYSVGIGQISSEVPQNLSASRPQDRQFILSSKKLLLSDSGFYLCAWTSGSADTQYFGPGTRLTVL.

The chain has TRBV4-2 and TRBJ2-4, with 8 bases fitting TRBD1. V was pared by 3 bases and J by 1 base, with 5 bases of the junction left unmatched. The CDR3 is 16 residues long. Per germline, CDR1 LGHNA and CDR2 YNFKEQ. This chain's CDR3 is CASSHPGGFAKNIQYF. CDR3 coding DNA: TGTGCCAGCAGCCACCCAGGGGGCTTTGCCAAAAACATTCAGTACTTC.

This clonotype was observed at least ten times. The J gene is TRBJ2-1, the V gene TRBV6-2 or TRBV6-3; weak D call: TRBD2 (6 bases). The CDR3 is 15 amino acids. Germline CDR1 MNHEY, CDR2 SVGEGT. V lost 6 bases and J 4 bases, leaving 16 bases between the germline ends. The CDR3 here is CASRDLASLYNEQFF. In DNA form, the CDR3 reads TGTGCCAGCAGGGATCTAGCGTCACTATACAATGAGCAGTTCTTC.

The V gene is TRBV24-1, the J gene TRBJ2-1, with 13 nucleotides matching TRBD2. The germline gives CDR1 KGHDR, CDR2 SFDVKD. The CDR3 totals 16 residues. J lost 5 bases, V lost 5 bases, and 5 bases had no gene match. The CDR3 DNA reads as TGTGCCACCAGTGTTGAGGGACTAGCGGGAAACAATGAGCAGTTCTTC. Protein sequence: CATSVEGLAGNNEQFF.